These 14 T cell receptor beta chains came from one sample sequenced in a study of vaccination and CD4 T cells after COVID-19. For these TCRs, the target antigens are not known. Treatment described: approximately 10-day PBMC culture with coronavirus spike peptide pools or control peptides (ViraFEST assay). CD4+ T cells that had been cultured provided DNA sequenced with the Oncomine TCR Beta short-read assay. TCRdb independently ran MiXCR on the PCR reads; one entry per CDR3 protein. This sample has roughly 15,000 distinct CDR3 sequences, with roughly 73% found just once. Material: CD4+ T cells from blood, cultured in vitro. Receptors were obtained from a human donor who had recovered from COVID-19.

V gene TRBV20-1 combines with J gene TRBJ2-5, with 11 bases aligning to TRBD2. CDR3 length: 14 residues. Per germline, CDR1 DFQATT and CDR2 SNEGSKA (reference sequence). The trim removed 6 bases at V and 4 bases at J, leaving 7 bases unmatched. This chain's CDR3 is CSANPTSGTETQYF. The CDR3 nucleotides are TGCAGTGCCAACCCGACTAGCGGGACAGAGACCCAGTACTTC.

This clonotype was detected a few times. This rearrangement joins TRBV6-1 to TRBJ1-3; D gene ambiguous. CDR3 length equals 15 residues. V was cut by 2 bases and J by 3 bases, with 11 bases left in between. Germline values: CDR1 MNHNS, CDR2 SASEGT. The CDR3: CASSEMGSGGNTIYF. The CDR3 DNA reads TGTGCCAGCAGTGAAATGGGAAGTGGTGGAAACACCATATATTTT.

This CDR3 reads CAVSRGINEQYF. CDR3 coding DNA: TGTGCCGTATCCAGGGGCATCAACGAGCAGTACTTC. This chain uses TRBV11-2 with TRBJ2-7; TRBD1 might be the D (6 bases). Between the trimmed V and J ends, which lost 11 bases and 5 bases, there was a span of 16 bases. The length of the CDR3 is 12 residues. The germline gives CDR1 SGHAT, CDR2 FQNNGV.

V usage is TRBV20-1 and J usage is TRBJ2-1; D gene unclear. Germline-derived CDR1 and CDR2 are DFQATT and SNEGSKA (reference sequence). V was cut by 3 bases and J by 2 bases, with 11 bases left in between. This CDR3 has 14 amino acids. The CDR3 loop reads CSASARKTYNEQFF. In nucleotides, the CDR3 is TGCAGTGCTAGCGCGAGAAAAACCTACAATGAGCAGTTCTTC.

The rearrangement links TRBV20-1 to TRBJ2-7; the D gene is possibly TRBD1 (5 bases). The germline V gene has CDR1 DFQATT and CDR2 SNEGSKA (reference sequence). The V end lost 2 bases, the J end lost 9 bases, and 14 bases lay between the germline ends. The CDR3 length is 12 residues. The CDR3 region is CSARPTSQGQYF. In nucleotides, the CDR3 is TGCAGTGCTAGACCGACAAGCCAGGGGCAGTACTTC.

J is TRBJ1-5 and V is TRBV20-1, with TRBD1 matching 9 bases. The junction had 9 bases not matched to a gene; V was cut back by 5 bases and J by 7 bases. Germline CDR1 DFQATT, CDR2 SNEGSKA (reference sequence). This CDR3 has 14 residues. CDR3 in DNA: TGCAGTGCTGCCGGGACAGGGAGCGGACAGCCCCAGCATTTT. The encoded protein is CSAAGTGSGQPQHF.

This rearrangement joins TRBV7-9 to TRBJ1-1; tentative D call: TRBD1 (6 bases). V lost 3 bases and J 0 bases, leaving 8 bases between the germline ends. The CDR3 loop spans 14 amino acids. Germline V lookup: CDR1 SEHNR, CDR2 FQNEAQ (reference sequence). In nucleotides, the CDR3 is TGTGCCAGCAGCTTCAGGGGCGTGAACACTGAAGCTTTCTTT. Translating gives CASSFRGVNTEAFF. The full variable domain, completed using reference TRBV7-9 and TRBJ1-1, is DTGVSQNPRHKITKRGQNVTFRCDPISEHNRLYWYRQTLGQGPEFLTYFQNEAQLEKSRLLSDRFSAERPKGSFSTLEIQRTEQGDSAMYLCASSFRGVNTEAFFGQGTRLTVV.

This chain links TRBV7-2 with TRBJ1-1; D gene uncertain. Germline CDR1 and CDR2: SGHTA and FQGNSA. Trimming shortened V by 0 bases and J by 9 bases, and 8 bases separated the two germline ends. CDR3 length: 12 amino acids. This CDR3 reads CASSLAVPKAFF. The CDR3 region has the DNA TGTGCCAGCAGCTTAGCGGTCCCTAAAGCTTTCTTT.

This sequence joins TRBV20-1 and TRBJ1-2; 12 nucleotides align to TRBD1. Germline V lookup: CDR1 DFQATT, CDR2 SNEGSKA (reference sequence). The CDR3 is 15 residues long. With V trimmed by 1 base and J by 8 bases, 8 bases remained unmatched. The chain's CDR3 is CSARAPGQGARGYTF. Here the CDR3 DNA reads TGCAGTGCTAGAGCCCCGGGACAGGGGGCGCGGGGCTACACCTTC.

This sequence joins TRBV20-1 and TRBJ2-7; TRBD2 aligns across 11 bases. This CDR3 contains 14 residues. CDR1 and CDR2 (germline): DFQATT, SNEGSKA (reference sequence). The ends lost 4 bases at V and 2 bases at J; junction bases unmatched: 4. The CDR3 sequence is CSAIAGGSTYEQYF. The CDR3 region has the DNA TGCAGTGCTATAGCGGGAGGGTCTACCTACGAGCAGTACTTC.

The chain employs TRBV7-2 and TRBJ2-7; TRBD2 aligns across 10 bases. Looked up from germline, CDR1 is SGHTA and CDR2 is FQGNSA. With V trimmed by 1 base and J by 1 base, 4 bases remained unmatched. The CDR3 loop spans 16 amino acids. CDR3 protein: CASSLVPSGSSYEQYF. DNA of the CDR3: TGTGCCAGCAGCTTAGTCCCTAGCGGGAGTTCCTACGAGCAGTACTTC.

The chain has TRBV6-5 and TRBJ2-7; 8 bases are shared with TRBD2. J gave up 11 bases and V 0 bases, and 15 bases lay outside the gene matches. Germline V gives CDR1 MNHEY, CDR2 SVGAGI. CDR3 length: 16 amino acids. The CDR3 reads CASSYSRTTSGSGEYF. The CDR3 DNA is TGTGCCAGCAGTTACTCAAGGACCACAAGCGGGAGCGGGGAGTACTTC.

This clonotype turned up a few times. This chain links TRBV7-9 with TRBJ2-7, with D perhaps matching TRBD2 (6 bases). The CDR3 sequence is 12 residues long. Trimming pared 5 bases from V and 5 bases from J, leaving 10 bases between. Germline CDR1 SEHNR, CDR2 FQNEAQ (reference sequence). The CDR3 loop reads CASSETGDEQYF. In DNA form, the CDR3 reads TGTGCCAGCAGCGAAACGGGAGACGAGCAGTACTTC.

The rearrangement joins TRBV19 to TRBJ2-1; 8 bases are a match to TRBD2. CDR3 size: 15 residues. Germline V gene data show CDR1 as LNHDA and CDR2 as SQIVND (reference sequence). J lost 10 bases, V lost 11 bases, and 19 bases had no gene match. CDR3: CAADRGGRTKREQFF. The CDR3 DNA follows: TGTGCCGCCGATCGGGGCGGGAGGACGAAAAGGGAGCAGTTCTTC.